Listed below are T cell receptor beta chains from one sample, sequenced in a study of graft-versus-host responses after intestinal transplantation. What these receptors recognize is not known. Libraries were prepared by immunoSEQ multiplex PCR; TCRdb keeps only in-frame clonotypes and omits some of them. The table includes some 110,000 clones, less than 95% detected once. The specimen comprised unstimulated CD4+ T cells sorted from spleen or lymph node cells, sampled before intestinal transplant. The receptors originated from a human donor who received an intestinal transplant. Each CDR3 is given with its conserved first and last residue. A D gene is named only where the DNA matches it firmly. Part of the rows lack a size; the others show once, few, many or a class for expanded clones.

CASRVPGQGALGAFF TGTGCCAGCAGGGTCCCGGGACAGGGGGCCCTGGGAGCTTTCTTT TRBD1 TRBJ1-1 - TRBV28
CASSFGDTVYSTDTQYF TGTGCCAGCAGCTTTGGGGACACAGTCTATAGCACAGATACGCAGTATTTT - TRBJ2-3 - TRBV5-4
CASSLGTPNYGYTF TGTGCCAGCAGCCTAGGGACACCTAACTATGGCTACACCTTC - TRBJ1-2 once TRBV5-4
CASSLADTLNTGELFF TGTGCCAGCAGCTTAGCAGACACCCTGAACACCGGGGAGCTGTTTTTT - TRBJ2-2 once TRBV7-6
CASRQSYEQYF TGTGCCAGCAGGCAGTCCTACGAGCAGTACTTC - TRBJ2-7 few TRBV25-1
CASSLNPTLASGKETQYF TGTGCCAGCAGCTTAAACCCGACACTGGCTAGCGGGAAAGAGACCCAGTACTTC TRBD2 TRBJ2-5 - TRBV7-7
CASSEGRGRNTIYF TGTGCCAGCAGTGAGGGGAGGGGAAGAAACACCATATATTTT - TRBJ1-3 - TRBV25-1
CASSLGTTVANYGYTF TGTGCCAGCAGCCTCGGGACAACTGTCGCTAACTATGGCTACACCTTC - TRBJ1-2 few TRBV2
CASSVLAGGPPQYF TGTGCCAGCAGCGTACTAGCGGGGGGGCCGCCCCAGTACTTC TRBD2 TRBJ2-5 - TRBV9
CASSLEYSFSYEQYF TGCGCCAGCAGCTTGGAGTACTCCTTCTCCTACGAGCAGTACTTC - TRBJ2-7 - TRBV5-1
CASRSTGRTEAFF TGTGCCAGCAGATCGACAGGGCGGACTGAAGCTTTCTTT TRBD1 TRBJ1-1 - TRBV6-5
CASSSRMAGGPDTQYF TGTGCCAGCAGCTCCCGGATGGCGGGGGGGCCGGATACGCAGTATTTT TRBD2 TRBJ2-3 - TRBV9
CASTLGQWNTGELFF TGTGCCAGCACCTTGGGACAGTGGAACACCGGGGAGCTGTTTTTT TRBD1 TRBJ2-2 - TRBV6-1
CASSWTGNIQYF TGTGCCAGCAGTTGGACAGGGAACATTCAGTACTTC TRBD1 TRBJ2-4 - TRBV28
CASSSDRVGQPQHF TGTGCCAGCAGCAGCGACAGGGTTGGACAGCCCCAGCATTTT TRBD1 TRBJ1-5 - TRBV7-9
CASSEGTGVYEQYF TGTGCCAGCAGTGAAGGGACAGGGGTTTACGAGCAGTACTTC TRBD1 TRBJ2-7 - TRBV2
CASSYFRDRAPSGYTF TGTGCCAGCAGTTACTTCCGGGACAGGGCACCTTCGGGCTACACCTTC TRBD1 TRBJ1-2 - TRBV6-6
CASSYGTGGTDTQYF TGTGCCAGCAGTTACGGGACAGGGGGCACAGATACGCAGTATTTT TRBD1 TRBJ2-3 - TRBV6-6
CASSVTGTGWLKQLNTEAFF TGTGCCAGCAGTGTCACCGGGACAGGATGGCTAAAACAATTGAACACTGAAGCTTTCTTT TRBD1 TRBJ1-1 - TRBV2
CASSQDLPPAGLDYGYTF TGCGCCAGCAGCCAAGATCTACCACCGGCGGGACTTGACTATGGCTACACCTTC - TRBJ1-2 - TRBV4-3
CASSLDRGSGNTIYF TGCGCCAGCAGCTTGGACAGGGGGAGCGGAAACACCATATATTTT TRBD1 TRBJ1-3 - TRBV5-1
CASSLSTSTTEQYF TGTGCCAGCAGCCTGTCAACGTCCACTACCGAGCAGTACTTC - TRBJ2-7 - TRBV6-1
CASSVAGQELSPLHF TGTGCCAGCAGCGTAGCGGGACAGGAACTTTCACCCCTCCACTTT TRBD1 TRBJ1-6 once TRBV9
CASSLSAGLSGYTF TGTGCCAGCAGCTTATCCGCAGGGCTGAGTGGCTACACCTTC - TRBJ1-2 - TRBV5-4
CSARQEYGYTF TGCAGTGCTCGACAGGAGTATGGCTACACCTTC - TRBJ1-2 - TRBV20-1
CASSLMGFEQYF TGTGCCAGCAGCTTAATGGGCTTCGAGCAGTACTTC - TRBJ2-7 - TRBV7-2
CASSRDTYTEAFF TGTGCCAGCAGTCGAGACACGTACACTGAAGCTTTCTTT - TRBJ1-1 - TRBV6-6
CASSQGLAVSGANVLTF TGCGCCAGCAGCCAAGGACTAGCGGTCTCTGGGGCCAACGTCCTGACTTTC TRBD2 TRBJ2-6 - TRBV4-1
CASSEWDRNTGELFF TGTGCCAGCAGTGAATGGGACAGGAACACCGGGGAGCTGTTTTTT TRBD1 TRBJ2-2 - TRBV25-1
CASSLNSLTEVYGYTF TGCGCCAGCAGCTTGAACTCTCTGACGGAGGTCTATGGCTACACCTTC - TRBJ1-2 - TRBV5-1
CASSPPNNREQYF TGTGCCAGCAGCCCACCCAACAACAGAGAGCAGTACTTC - TRBJ2-7 - TRBV7-6
CASSLGGQGGKLFF TGTGCCAGCAGCTTAGGGGGACAGGGTGGAAAACTGTTTTTT TRBD1 TRBJ1-4 - TRBV11-2
CASSLKNPRGAGYGYTF TGTGCCAGCAGCTTAAAAAATCCCAGGGGGGCCGGCTATGGCTACACCTTC TRBD1 TRBJ1-2 - TRBV7-2
CASSFQAPSNYGYTF TGCGCCAGCAGCTTTCAGGCCCCAAGTAACTATGGCTACACCTTC - TRBJ1-2 - TRBV5-1
CASSPGGESNGYTF TGTGCCAGCTCACCAGGAGGGGAGTCGAATGGCTACACCTTC - TRBJ1-2 - TRBV18
CASRTSGEYTQYF TGTGCCAGCCGGACTAGCGGGGAGTATACGCAGTATTTT TRBD2 TRBJ2-3 - TRBV28
CASSLGDQPQHF TGTGCCAGCAGCTTAGGCGATCAGCCCCAGCATTTT - TRBJ1-5 - TRBV7-8
CASSITQSDYGYTF TGTGCCAGTAGTATTACTCAATCCGACTATGGCTACACCTTC - TRBJ1-2 few TRBV19
CSVGQGLSGELFF TGCAGCGTTGGGCAGGGGCTGAGCGGGGAGCTGTTTTTT - TRBJ2-2 - TRBV29-1
CASMRTGETTGELFF TGTGCCAGCATGCGGACAGGGGAGACCACCGGGGAGCTGTTTTTT TRBD1 TRBJ2-2 - TRBV5-6